Presented here are 29 T cell receptor beta chains from one specimen sequenced in a study of vaccination effects on CD4 cells after COVID-19. Profiling relied on immunoSEQ multiplex PCR, and the TCRdb table lists in-frame clones only, not all of them. The table records under 30,000 clones, roughly 71% of them present only once. Before any sequencing was done, the ViraFEST assay used viral peptide pools to expand antigen-specific CD4+ T cells. After roughly 11 days in culture, the CD4+ T cells were isolated. Participants each got two BNT162b2 or mRNA-1273 vaccine doses. These TCRs are of unknown antigen specificity. Specimen: CD4+ T cells from PBMCs cultured with HCoV-OC43 spike peptides, collected after COVID-19 vaccination. Sample subset: HCoV-OC43 spike overlapping peptide pool stimulation. The source is a human donor who received a COVID-19 vaccine.

The chain has TRBV5-1 and TRBJ1-2, with a tentative D call TRBD1 (5 bases). The CDR3 length is 13 residues. Trimming pared 4 bases from V and 4 bases from J, leaving 11 bases between. Germline V gene data show CDR1 as SGHRS and CDR2 as YFSETQ. CDR3 loop: CASSPRDSYGYTF. For the CDR3, the DNA is TGCGCCAGCAGCCCTCGGGACTCCTATGGCTACACCTTC.

The V call is TRBV18, the J call TRBJ1-2, with 7 bases that match TRBD1. The CDR3 contains 14 residues. The V gene's germline CDR1 is KGHSH and CDR2 LQKENI. J gave up 8 bases and V 1 base, and 7 bases lay outside the gene matches. CDR3 in DNA: TGTGCCAGCTCACCACAACAGGGGAATCAGGGCTACACCTTC. Its protein product is CASSPQQGNQGYTF. Full variable domain (outside the CDR3, taken from reference TRBV18 and TRBJ1-2): NAGVMQNPRHLVRRRGQEARLRCSPMKGHSHVYWYRQLPEEGLKFMVYLQKENIIDESGMPKERFSAEFPKEGPSILRIQQVVRGDSAAYFCASSPQQGNQGYTFGSGTRLTVV.

This clone was seen more than once but under ten times. This CDR3 reads CASSQGGTVEAFF. CDR3 nucleotide sequence: TGTGCCAGCAGCCAAGGGGGGACAGTTGAAGCTTTCTTT. This rearrangement joins TRBV3-1 (or the pseudogene TRBV3-2) to TRBJ1-1; 7 nucleotides line up with TRBD1. CDR3 length: 13 residues. From germline, CDR1 is LGHDT and CDR2 YNNKEL (reference sequence). With V trimmed by 1 base and J by 7 bases, 3 bases remained unmatched.

This chain connects TRBV28 to TRBJ1-4, with 9 bases matching TRBD1. Per the germline V gene, CDR1 is MDHEN and CDR2 is SYDVKM. Trimming took 3 bases from V and 4 from J; bases not matched to a gene: 3. This CDR3 region has 15 residues. The chain's CDR3 is CASSFEGQGNEKLFF. The CDR3 DNA reads TGTGCCAGCAGTTTTGAGGGACAGGGTAATGAAAAACTGTTTTTT.

The chain links TRBV5-1 to TRBJ2-2, with D uncertain. The V gene's germline CDR1 is SGHRS and CDR2 YFSETQ. Trimming stripped 0 bases from V and 10 bases from J, with 13 bases between. This CDR3 is built from 14 residues. The CDR3 sequence: CASSLVPSLVELFF. CDR3 coding DNA: TGCGCCAGCAGCTTGGTTCCGTCCCTTGTGGAGCTGTTTTTT.

The chain combines TRBV19 with TRBJ2-3, with D hard to call. Looked up from germline, CDR1 is LNHDA and CDR2 is SQIVND (reference sequence). The CDR3 is made up of 15 amino acids. V was clipped by 3 bases and J by 9 bases, with 19 bases between them. CDR3 sequence (DNA): TGTGCCAGTAGTATTCAGGAGCAGGCTCCGCACACGCAGTATTTT. Translation: CASSIQEQAPHTQYF.

This clone has just one count. J is TRBJ2-1 and V is TRBV7-9; D remains unclear. The CDR3 spans 18 residues. Looked up from germline, CDR1 is SEHNR and CDR2 is FQNEAQ (reference sequence). The V and J ends lost 5 bases and 3 bases respectively, with 23 bases between them. CDR3 DNA sequence: TGTGCCAGCAGCCCCCTGGGTGGCAGCCCAACCAACTACAATGAGCAGTTCTTC. This gives the protein CASSPLGGSPTNYNEQFF.

This chain links TRBV19 with TRBJ2-2; D is undetermined. In germline, CDR1 is LNHDA, CDR2 SQIVND (reference sequence). Trimming took off 10 bases at V and 6 bases at J, with 12 bases between the two ends. This CDR3 comprises 12 residues. DNA for the CDR3: TGTGCCACCCGGACCTTGTCCGGGGAGCTGTTTTTT. Its protein product is CATRTLSGELFF.

This clone occurred once. The CDR3 here is CASSQDIVGLYSGNTIYF. CDR3 bases: TGCGCCAGCAGCCAAGATATTGTCGGCCTTTACTCTGGAAACACCATATATTTT. V and J are TRBV4-1 and TRBJ1-3; D unclear. CDR1 MGHRA and CDR2 YSYEKL come from the germline V gene. V lost 0 bases and J lost 0, with 15 bases in between. The CDR3 spans 18 residues.

The gene calls are TRBV3-1 (or the pseudogene TRBV3-2) and TRBJ2-3; D gene uncertain. This CDR3 has 13 amino acids. V was cut by 1 base and J by 0 bases, with 2 bases left in between. Germline CDR1 and CDR2: LGHDT and YNNKEL (reference sequence). The CDR3 sequence is CASSQASTDTQYF. In DNA, the CDR3 is TGTGCCAGCAGCCAAGCTAGCACAGATACGCAGTATTTT.

This clone is a singleton in its sample. V usage is TRBV6-5 and J usage is TRBJ1-2; 9 nucleotides agree with TRBD1. This CDR3 contains 14 residues. V dropped 7 bases and J dropped 4; count of bases not matched to a gene: 7. Germline V lookup: CDR1 MNHEY, CDR2 SVGAGI. CDR3 DNA: TGTGCCAGCACCAAACAGGGGGCGAGCTATGGCTACACCTTC. This gives the protein CASTKQGASYGYTF.

The chain carries TRBV29-1 and TRBJ2-5, with D possibly called TRBD1 or TRBD2 (5 bases each). V lost 4 bases and J lost 5, with 14 bases in between. The CDR3 runs 13 residues. The germline gives CDR1 SQVTM, CDR2 ANQGSEA. The CDR3 loop is CSVVIGARETQYF. CDR3 nucleotides: TGCAGCGTTGTTATCGGGGCTCGGGAGACCCAGTACTTC.

The table lists this clone with a few counts. The J gene is TRBJ2-7, the V gene TRBV20-1; 9 bases agree with TRBD2. The CDR3 is 14 amino acids. The germline gives CDR1 DFQATT, CDR2 SNEGSKA (reference sequence). V dropped 3 bases and J dropped 5; count of bases not matched to a gene: 8. CDR3 sequence: CSASQNSGRDEQYF. The CDR3 nucleotides are TGCAGTGCTAGTCAGAATAGCGGGAGAGACGAGCAGTACTTC.

The chain has TRBV24-1 and TRBJ2-5; D is unclear. This CDR3 has 12 amino acids. Germline assignment: CDR1 KGHDR and CDR2 SFDVKD. Deletions cut 12 bases from V and 5 bases from J, with 15 bases between. The CDR3 sequence: CAAHEMTETQYF. CDR3 in DNA: TGTGCCGCCCACGAGATGACGGAGACCCAGTACTTC.

This clone is deemed medium-sized. This sequence joins TRBV19 and TRBJ2-3; a possible D gene is TRBD1 (6 bases). This CDR3 spans 16 amino acids. In germline, CDR1 is LNHDA, CDR2 SQIVND (reference sequence). V gave up 2 bases and J gave up 2 bases, with 14 bases separating them. The CDR3 nucleotides are TGTGCCAGTAGTATAAATGGACTGGGACACACAGATACGCAGTATTTT. Protein product: CASSINGLGHTDTQYF.

The chain is built from TRBV4-1 and TRBJ1-1; 10 bases are shared with TRBD1. The CDR3 runs 12 residues. The V gene's germline CDR1 is MGHRA and CDR2 YSYEKL. V trimming: 5 bases; J trimming: 6 bases; junction bases outside the gene matches: 0. The CDR3 DNA reads as TGCGCCAGCAGCGGACAGGGGGCTGAAGCTTTCTTT. Its protein product is CASSGQGAEAFF.

J is TRBJ1-2 and V is TRBV11-3, with unresolved D. Between the trimmed V and J ends, which lost 4 bases and 6 bases, there was a span of 12 bases. The CDR3 extends over 13 amino acids. CDR1 and CDR2 (germline): SGHNT, YENEEA. CDR3 in amino acids: CASSSLNGDGYTF. The CDR3 DNA reads as TGTGCCAGCAGCTCATTGAATGGGGATGGCTACACCTTC.

This clone was observed a few times. The V call is TRBV5-4, the J call TRBJ1-2, with D tentatively TRBD1 (6 bases). V shed 0 bases and J shed 2 bases, with 11 bases lying between them. There are 15 residues in the CDR3. The V gene's germline CDR1 is SGHNT and CDR2 YYREEE (reference sequence). The CDR3 loop is CASSLDRVENYGYTF. The CDR3 region has the DNA TGTGCCAGCAGCTTGGACAGGGTGGAAAACTATGGCTACACCTTC.

This sequence joins TRBV30 and TRBJ1-3, with D hard to call. With 0 bases removed from V and 1 base from J, the gap between germline ends came to 4 bases. CDR1 GTSNPN and CDR2 SVGIG come from the germline V gene (reference sequence). This CDR3 is built from 13 residues. This CDR3 is CAWSVMSGNTIYF. For the CDR3, the DNA is TGTGCCTGGAGTGTAATGTCTGGAAACACCATATATTTT.

This clone has a single count. The V and J genes are TRBV3-1 (or the pseudogene TRBV3-2) and TRBJ2-5; 7 nucleotides match TRBD1. This CDR3 is 17 amino acids long. V lost 1 base and J lost 1; bases outside the gene matches: 9. The germline V gene encodes CDR1 LGHDT and CDR2 YNNKEL (reference sequence). The CDR3 DNA reads TGTGCCAGCAGCCAAGTGGTATCGGGACAGCCCCAAGAGACCCAGTACTTC. Its translation: CASSQVVSGQPQETQYF.

V usage is TRBV6-5 and J usage is TRBJ2-7, with TRBD2 matching over 11 bases. Germline assignment: CDR1 MNHEY and CDR2 SVGAGI. The CDR3 length is 14 residues. The trim removed 7 bases at V and 1 base at J, leaving 3 bases unmatched. The CDR3 DNA follows: TGTGCCAGCACCGGGACTAGCGGTTCCTACGAGCAGTACTTC. Translating gives CASTGTSGSYEQYF.

J is TRBJ2-5 and V is TRBV2; 7 bases fit TRBD1. Losses at the gene ends were 5 bases for V and 2 bases for J; bases not matched to a gene: 2. Germline values: CDR1 SNHLY, CDR2 FYNNEI. The CDR3 has 13 amino acids. In DNA, the CDR3 is TGTGCCAGCAGTAGGGACAGACAAGAGACCCAGTACTTC. Encoded protein: CASSRDRQETQYF.

This chain joins TRBV20-1 and TRBJ2-7; D is unclear. CDR3 length: 10 amino acids. In germline, CDR1 is DFQATT, CDR2 SNEGSKA (reference sequence). Trimming took off 5 bases at V and 4 bases at J, with 6 bases between the two ends. The CDR3 DNA is TGCAGTGCTCTGGATTACGAGCAGTACTTC. Protein: CSALDYEQYF.

The chain uses TRBV6-2 or TRBV6-3 and TRBJ1-1; unclear D gene. In germline, CDR1 is MNHEY, CDR2 SVGEGT. The CDR3 is made up of 12 amino acids. Trimming pared 5 bases from V and 1 base from J, leaving 5 bases between. The CDR3 spells CASSPRNTEAFF. CDR3 in DNA: TGTGCCAGCAGTCCCCGGAACACTGAAGCTTTCTTT.

The chain joins TRBV3-1 (or the pseudogene TRBV3-2) to TRBJ2-3; 11 nucleotides agree with TRBD2. V gave up 1 base and J gave up 3 bases; unmatched junction bases: 3. CDR1 is LGHDT, CDR2 YNNKEL, per germline (reference sequence). This CDR3 has 16 residues. The CDR3 spells CASSQVPSGGTDTQYF. CDR3 in DNA: TGTGCCAGCAGCCAAGTTCCTAGCGGGGGGACAGATACGCAGTATTTT.

The chain has TRBV5-1 and TRBJ2-1; D remains ambiguous. Trimming stripped 2 bases from V and 0 bases from J, with 15 bases between. Germline CDR1 is SGHRS and CDR2 is YFSETQ. The CDR3 loop spans 17 amino acids. The CDR3 nucleotides are TGCGCCAGCAGCTTCGTGGTCAGGCAAAGCTCCTACAATGAGCAGTTCTTC. The encoded protein is CASSFVVRQSSYNEQFF.

The chain uses TRBV30 and TRBJ2-5; 9 bases fit TRBD1. This CDR3 contains 13 residues. The trim removed 5 bases at V and 9 bases at J, leaving 10 bases unmatched. Germline V gene sequence: CDR1 GTSNPN, CDR2 SVGIG (reference sequence). The CDR3 region is CAWAYVGTGSQYF. Here the CDR3 DNA reads TGTGCCTGGGCGTATGTGGGGACAGGGTCCCAGTACTTC.

The chain links TRBV27 to TRBJ1-6; the match to TRBD1 covers 8 bases. The germline gives CDR1 MNHEY, CDR2 SMNVEV (reference sequence). This CDR3 is built from 14 residues. Trimming removed 6 bases from V and 10 bases from J; junction bases left unmatched: 8. The CDR3 DNA reads as TGTGCCAGCAGCTCCGCAGGGGGCAGATCACCCCTCCACTTT. It is translated as CASSSAGGRSPLHF.

The V and J genes are TRBV5-5 and TRBJ1-1; D possibly corresponds to TRBD1 (5 bases). Deletions cut 0 bases from V and 1 base from J, with 7 bases between. Germline V lookup: CDR1 SGHKS, CDR2 YYEKEE (reference sequence). The CDR3 extends over 14 amino acids. This CDR3 reads CASSLAGPNTEAFF. CDR3 DNA sequence: TGTGCCAGCAGCTTGGCGGGGCCGAACACTGAAGCTTTCTTT.